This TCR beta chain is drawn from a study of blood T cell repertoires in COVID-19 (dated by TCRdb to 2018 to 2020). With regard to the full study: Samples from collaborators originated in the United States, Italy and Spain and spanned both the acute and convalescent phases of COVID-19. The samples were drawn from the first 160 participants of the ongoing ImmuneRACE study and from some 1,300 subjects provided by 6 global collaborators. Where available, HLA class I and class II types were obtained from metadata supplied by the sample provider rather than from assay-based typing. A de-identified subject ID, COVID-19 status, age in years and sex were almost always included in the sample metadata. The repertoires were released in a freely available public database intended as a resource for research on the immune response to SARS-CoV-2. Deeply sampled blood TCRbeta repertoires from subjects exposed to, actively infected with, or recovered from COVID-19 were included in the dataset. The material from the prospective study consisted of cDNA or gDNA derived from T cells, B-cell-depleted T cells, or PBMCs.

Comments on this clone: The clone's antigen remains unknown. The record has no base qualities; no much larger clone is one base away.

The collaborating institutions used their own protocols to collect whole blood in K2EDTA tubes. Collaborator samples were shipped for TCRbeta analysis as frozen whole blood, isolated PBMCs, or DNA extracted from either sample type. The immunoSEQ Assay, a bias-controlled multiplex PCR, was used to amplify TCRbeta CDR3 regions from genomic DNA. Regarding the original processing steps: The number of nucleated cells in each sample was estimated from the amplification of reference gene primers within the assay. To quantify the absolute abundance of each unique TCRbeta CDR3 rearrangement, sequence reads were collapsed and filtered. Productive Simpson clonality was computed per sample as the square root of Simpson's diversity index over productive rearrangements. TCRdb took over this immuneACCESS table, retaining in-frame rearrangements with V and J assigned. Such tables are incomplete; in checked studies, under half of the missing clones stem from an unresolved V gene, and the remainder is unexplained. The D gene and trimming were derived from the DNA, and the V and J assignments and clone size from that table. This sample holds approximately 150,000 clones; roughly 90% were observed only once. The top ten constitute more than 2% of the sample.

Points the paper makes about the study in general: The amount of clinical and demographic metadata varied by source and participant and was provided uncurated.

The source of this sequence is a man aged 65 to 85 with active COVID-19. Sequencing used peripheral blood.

The DNA sequence is TGTGCCAGCAGTTTCCTAGCGGGAGCACAAGAGACCCAGTACTTC. This sequence encodes CASSFLAGAQETQYF. The sequence links TRBV9 to TRBJ2-5, with 10 middle bases fitting TRBD2. V loses 5 bases at its end and J loses 2 bases; junction bases beyond the gene matches: 6. CDR1 SGDLS and CDR2 YYNGEE were looked up in the germline V gene. The CDR3 holds 15 amino acids from the cysteine to the phenylalanine. Only the CDR3 region is kept as DNA, spanning 45 bases read in frame from base 1.